This entry lists 8 T cell receptor beta chains sequenced from one sample in a study of neurological immune-mediated disorders. Time point defined: longitudinal time-point 1 (baseline). TCRdb analysed the 5' RACE reads with MiXCR anew, one entry per CDR3 protein. The profile shows 47,000 or so distinct CDR3 sequences, 8% to 10% of them singletons. The sequenced sample was PBMCs. The receptor set was obtained from a woman aged 40-49 years in good health.

This clonotype was seen repeatedly, ten times or more. The chain recombines TRBV6-1 with TRBJ2-1; 7 bases match TRBD1. This CDR3 is built from 13 residues. Trimming took 7 bases from V and 8 from J; bases not matched to a gene: 8. The V gene's germline CDR1 is MNHNS and CDR2 SASEGT. CDR3 amino acids: CASMRQGSDEQFF. CDR3 DNA: TGTGCCAGCATGAGACAGGGAAGTGATGAGCAGTTCTTC.

This clonotype occurred many times. V is TRBV29-1 and J is TRBJ2-3; 9 positions match TRBD2. The CDR3 totals 14 residues. The germline V gene has CDR1 SQVTM and CDR2 ANQGSEA. Unmatched junction bases numbered 8, after V lost 6 bases and J lost 4 bases. This CDR3 reads CSVELAGAADTQYF. CDR3 bases: TGCAGCGTGGAACTAGCGGGCGCCGCAGATACGCAGTATTTT.

This clonotype appeared many times. The V call is TRBV7-2, the J call TRBJ2-3, with D maybe TRBD2 (6 bases). CDR1 and CDR2 (germline): SGHTA, FQGNSA. The V end was cut by 3 bases, the J end by 6 bases, with 16 bases between. This CDR3 is 15 amino acids long. CDR3 sequence (DNA): TGTGCCAGCAGCTTTTCCGGACTACCACGGGATACGCAGTATTTT. Its protein product is CASSFSGLPRDTQYF.

In its sample, this clonotype was seen many times. The chain employs TRBV4-1 and TRBJ1-1; possible D gene TRBD1, 5 bases. Germline values: CDR1 MGHRA, CDR2 YSYEKL. The V gene lost 5 bases and the J gene lost 4 bases, with 14 bases spanning the gap. The CDR3 is 14 residues long. DNA of the CDR3: TGCGCCAGCAGCTTTAGTCCCGGGGGCACTGAAGCTTTCTTT. Translating gives CASSFSPGGTEAFF.

The rearrangement uses TRBV5-4 and TRBJ2-7; D remains unclear. V was cut by 2 bases and J by 2 bases, with 8 bases left in between. The CDR3 spans 13 residues. CDR1 SGHNT and CDR2 YYREEE come from the germline V gene (reference sequence). CDR3 loop: CASSLSPAYEQYF. DNA of the CDR3: TGTGCCAGCAGCTTATCGCCAGCCTACGAGCAGTACTTC.

This clonotype was recorded at least ten times. The rearrangement uses TRBV5-1 and TRBJ2-3, with 7 nucleotides matching TRBD2. V gave up 3 bases and J gave up 6 bases; unmatched junction bases: 16. Germline V lookup: CDR1 SGHRS, CDR2 YFSETQ. CDR3 length equals 17 residues. The CDR3, as DNA: TGCGCCAGCAGCTCAAAAAGACTAGCCGAATCAGGGGATACGCAGTATTTT. Encoded protein: CASSSKRLAESGDTQYF.

Comment on this clonotype: This sequence may be a read error, since a much larger clone differs from it by one base. The V call is TRBV3-1, the J call TRBJ2-1; 13 nucleotides match TRBD2. The CDR3 is 16 amino acids. CDR1 is LGHDT and CDR2 is YNNKEL in the germline V gene (reference sequence). For the CDR3, the DNA is TGTGTCAGCAGCGGAGGACTAGCGGGAGATCGGAATGAGCAGTTCTTC. As protein: CVSSGGLAGDRNEQFF.

This clonotype has at least ten counts. The CDR3 spells CSARDRAGGTNEQFF. The CDR3 DNA is TGCAGTGCTAGAGATCGGGCGGGAGGCACCAATGAGCAGTTCTTC. The V gene is TRBV20-1, the J gene TRBJ2-1; 8 bases align to TRBD2. The CDR3 loop spans 15 amino acids. Germline lookup yields CDR1 DFQATT and CDR2 SNEGSKA (reference sequence). Trimming at V came to 0 bases and at J to 6 bases, leaving 7 bases not matched to a gene.